This T cell receptor (beta chain) was retrieved from a study of blood T cell repertoires in COVID-19. Study details: Both acute and convalescent COVID-19 samples were obtained from the United States, Italy and Spain. From T cells, B-cell-depleted T cells, or PBMCs came the material, which was cDNA or gDNA.

V dropped 3 bases and J dropped 1 base, with 8 bases sitting between them. The germline V gene encodes CDR1 LNHDA and CDR2 SQIVND (reference sequence). CDR3 length: 14 amino acids. TCRdb's copy holds only in-frame clones and misses some; the assay was immunoSEQ multiplex PCR. The sample has 110,000 or so clones, more than 65% seen once. Sequencing was done on a sample of peripheral blood. This chain connects TRBV19 to TRBJ2-3; tentative D call: TRBD1 (6 bases). This TCR was sampled from a man over 45 with acute or convalescent COVID-19. Written as DNA, the CDR3 is TGTGCCAGTAGTATGGGACAACGCACAGATACGCAGTATTTT. This codes for CASSMGQRTDTQYF.